This is a list of T cell receptor beta chains from one sample in a study of regulatory T cells in long-lasting Graves disease. MiXCR was run by TCRdb on the multiplex PCR reads, yielding one entry per CDR3 protein. The table lists roughly 510,000 distinct CDR3 sequences, about 16% of them singletons. The same data also contributed to another study, on T cells in Graves' hyperthyroidism and ophthalmopathy.

Sample: peripheral blood mononuclear cells (PBMCs), taken at new diagnosis, from a patient treated with antithyroid drugs. These receptors were obtained from a man between 18 and 35 years old with Graves disease. Both conserved end residues are part of each CDR3. Fields, in order: J gene, clone size, V gene, D gene, CDR3 DNA, CDR3 protein. D genes are given only for firm matches. Size is omitted from some rows. Given values are once, few, many or a class for expanded clones.

j_gene: TRBJ2-2; abundance: NA; v_gene: TRBV5-1; d_gene: NA; CDR3nt: TGCGCCAGCAGCTCCAGGTTAGCGAACACCGGGGAGCTGTTTTTT; CDR3aa: CASSSRLANTGELFF
j_gene: TRBJ2-7; abundance: many; v_gene: TRBV7-9; d_gene: NA; CDR3nt: TGTGCCAGCAGCTCCCCAGAGGGCCCCGAGCAGTACTTC; CDR3aa: CASSSPEGPEQYF
j_gene: TRBJ2-7; abundance: many; v_gene: TRBV27; d_gene: NA; CDR3nt: TGTGCCAGCAGTTTAATCGGGACGGACTACGAGCAGTACTTC; CDR3aa: CASSLIGTDYEQYF
j_gene: TRBJ2-6; abundance: NA; v_gene: TRBV15; d_gene: NA; CDR3nt: TGTGCCACCAGCAGAGACCCCGGGGCCAACGTCCTGACTTTC; CDR3aa: CATSRDPGANVLTF
j_gene: TRBJ2-3; abundance: NA; v_gene: TRBV30; d_gene: NA; CDR3nt: TGTGCCTGGGGACTTTCTAGCACAGATACGCAGTATTTT; CDR3aa: CAWGLSSTDTQYF
j_gene: TRBJ2-7; abundance: few; v_gene: TRBV7-2; d_gene: TRBD2; CDR3nt: TGTGCCAGCAGCGACCGAAGGGGGACTAGTGGAGAGCAGTACTTC; CDR3aa: CASSDRRGTSGEQYF
j_gene: TRBJ1-1; abundance: NA; v_gene: TRBV6-1; d_gene: NA; CDR3nt: TGTGCCAGCAGCCCGGGACGGGGGTTTGAAGCTTTCTTT; CDR3aa: CASSPGRGFEAFF
j_gene: TRBJ2-5; abundance: few; v_gene: TRBV6-4; d_gene: NA; CDR3nt: TGTGTCAGCAGTGAAAGCCGGGGCCCCCAAGAGACCCAGTACTTC; CDR3aa: CVSSESRGPQETQYF
j_gene: TRBJ2-5; abundance: few; v_gene: TRBV7-9; d_gene: NA; CDR3nt: TGTGCCAGCAGCTTATTGTCTACACAAGAGACCCAGTACTTC; CDR3aa: CASSLLSTQETQYF
j_gene: TRBJ2-7; abundance: many; v_gene: TRBV20-1; d_gene: NA; CDR3nt: TGCAGTGCTAGTCCCGCGAGCTCCTACGAGCAGTACTTC; CDR3aa: CSASPASSYEQYF
j_gene: TRBJ1-2; abundance: many; v_gene: TRBV2; d_gene: NA; CDR3nt: TGTGCCAGCAGTGAACTAAGCCAGGGCGGCGGCTACACCTTC; CDR3aa: CASSELSQGGGYTF
j_gene: TRBJ1-1; abundance: many; v_gene: TRBV30; d_gene: NA; CDR3nt: TGTGCCTGGACCCCCGGAGGATGGACTGAAGCTTTCTTT; CDR3aa: CAWTPGGWTEAFF
j_gene: TRBJ2-7; abundance: many; v_gene: TRBV28; d_gene: TRBD1; CDR3nt: TGTGCCAGCAGGGGACAGGGGCGACCGCCTCCCTACGAGCAGTACTTC; CDR3aa: CASRGQGRPPPYEQYF
j_gene: TRBJ2-7; abundance: few; v_gene: TRBV20-1; d_gene: NA; CDR3nt: TGCAGTGCTAAGGCGGCGGTTGTAAGCGAGCAGTACTTC; CDR3aa: CSAKAAVVSEQYF
j_gene: TRBJ2-6; abundance: many; v_gene: TRBV28; d_gene: NA; CDR3nt: TGTGCCAGCAATGGGGTGAAGGGGGCCAACGTCCTGACTTTC; CDR3aa: CASNGVKGANVLTF
j_gene: TRBJ1-5; abundance: few; v_gene: TRBV20-1; d_gene: TRBD1; CDR3nt: TGCAGTGCTCTCCGAGGGACAGAGACGTATAGCAATCAGCCCCAGCATTTT; CDR3aa: CSALRGTETYSNQPQHF
j_gene: TRBJ2-7; abundance: many; v_gene: TRBV20-1; d_gene: NA; CDR3nt: TGCAGTGCTAGAGACGAATACGAGCAGTACTTC; CDR3aa: CSARDEYEQYF
j_gene: TRBJ1-3; abundance: NA; v_gene: TRBV4-1; d_gene: NA; CDR3nt: TGCGCCAGCAGCCAAGAACACAGGACCTCTGGAAACACCATATATTTT; CDR3aa: CASSQEHRTSGNTIYF
j_gene: TRBJ2-5; abundance: many; v_gene: TRBV7-6; d_gene: TRBD2; CDR3nt: TGTGCCAGCAGCTGGGGACTATACGAGACCCAATACTTC; CDR3aa: CASSWGLYETQYF
j_gene: TRBJ2-5; abundance: many; v_gene: TRBV30; d_gene: TRBD1; CDR3nt: TGTGCCTGGAGGGGGACAGGGCGGGAGACCCAGTACTTC; CDR3aa: CAWRGTGRETQYF
j_gene: TRBJ2-1; abundance: many; v_gene: TRBV28; d_gene: TRBD2; CDR3nt: TGTGCCAGCAGTCGCACCCTAGCGGGCCAGCAGTTCTTC; CDR3aa: CASSRTLAGQQFF
j_gene: TRBJ1-1; abundance: many; v_gene: TRBV6-5; d_gene: NA; CDR3nt: TGTGCCAGCAGTTTTACGGTGAACACTGAAGCTTTCTTT; CDR3aa: CASSFTVNTEAFF
j_gene: TRBJ2-1; abundance: NA; v_gene: TRBV27; d_gene: TRBD2; CDR3nt: TGTGCCAGCAGTTTATCGGGCCTAGCGGGAGAAGAGCAGTTCTTC; CDR3aa: CASSLSGLAGEEQFF
j_gene: TRBJ1-3; abundance: NA; v_gene: TRBV28; d_gene: NA; CDR3nt: TGTGCCAGCAGTCCCCCCCTGGGGGGGAGCTCTGGAAACACCATATATTTT; CDR3aa: CASSPPLGGSSGNTIYF
j_gene: TRBJ2-3; abundance: NA; v_gene: TRBV19; d_gene: TRBD2; CDR3nt: TGTGCCAGTAGTCGACGAGCGGGAGTATTGCCAGATACGCAGTATTTT; CDR3aa: CASSRRAGVLPDTQYF
j_gene: TRBJ2-7; abundance: few; v_gene: TRBV20-1; d_gene: NA; CDR3nt: TGCAGTGCTAGCACGTCGGGGCTACGGGGCGAGCAGTACTTC; CDR3aa: CSASTSGLRGEQYF
j_gene: TRBJ2-5; abundance: few; v_gene: TRBV5-1; d_gene: TRBD2; CDR3nt: TGCGCCAGCAAGTCCGCGGGAGCAGGAGAGACCCAGTACTTC; CDR3aa: CASKSAGAGETQYF
j_gene: TRBJ1-1; abundance: NA; v_gene: TRBV19; d_gene: TRBD1; CDR3nt: TGTGCCAGTACTGCAGCCGCGGGACAGTACACTGAAGCTTTCTTT; CDR3aa: CASTAAAGQYTEAFF
j_gene: TRBJ2-2; abundance: many; v_gene: TRBV7-8; d_gene: NA; CDR3nt: TGTGCCAGCAGCTCAGTCTCCGGGGAGCTGTTTTTT; CDR3aa: CASSSVSGELFF
j_gene: TRBJ1-5; abundance: few; v_gene: TRBV6-1; d_gene: NA; CDR3nt: TGTGCCAGCCGATCTTTCGGGACACTAAGCAATCAGCCCCAGCATTTT; CDR3aa: CASRSFGTLSNQPQHF
j_gene: TRBJ2-7; abundance: NA; v_gene: TRBV7-2; d_gene: TRBD2; CDR3nt: TGTGCCAGCAGCTTCCGACTAGCGGGAGGAGGTGAGCAGTACTTC; CDR3aa: CASSFRLAGGGEQYF
j_gene: TRBJ2-7; abundance: few; v_gene: TRBV10-2; d_gene: NA; CDR3nt: TGCGCCAGCAGTGAAGGGCTAGACTCCTACGAGCAGTACTTC; CDR3aa: CASSEGLDSYEQYF
j_gene: TRBJ1-1; abundance: many; v_gene: TRBV3-1; d_gene: NA; CDR3nt: TGTGCCAGCAGCCGGAATTTGGGCACTGAAGCTTTCTTT; CDR3aa: CASSRNLGTEAFF
j_gene: TRBJ2-5; abundance: NA; v_gene: TRBV4-1; d_gene: NA; CDR3nt: TGCGCCAGCAGCCAATCGGGGTACCAAGAGACCCAGTACTTC; CDR3aa: CASSQSGYQETQYF
j_gene: TRBJ2-7; abundance: few; v_gene: TRBV3-1; d_gene: TRBD2; CDR3nt: TGTGCCAGCAGCCAAGCAGGACTAGCGGAGCAGTACTTC; CDR3aa: CASSQAGLAEQYF
j_gene: TRBJ1-6; abundance: few; v_gene: TRBV28; d_gene: TRBD1; CDR3nt: TGTGCCAGCAGTTTGGGGGACAGGTATAAGGGAGTTCACTTT; CDR3aa: CASSLGDRYKGVHF
j_gene: TRBJ1-5; abundance: many; v_gene: TRBV27; d_gene: TRBD1; CDR3nt: TGTGCCAGCCGAAGGACAGGGGAGAATCAGCCCCAGCATTTT; CDR3aa: CASRRTGENQPQHF
j_gene: TRBJ1-1; abundance: many; v_gene: TRBV28; d_gene: NA; CDR3nt: TGTGCCAGCAAGTTAAGGTCCGAAGCTTTCTTT; CDR3aa: CASKLRSEAFF
j_gene: TRBJ2-5; abundance: few; v_gene: TRBV30; d_gene: NA; CDR3nt: TGTGCCTGGAGTGTGTATGAGACCCAGTACTTC; CDR3aa: CAWSVYETQYF
j_gene: TRBJ1-2; abundance: many; v_gene: TRBV5-1; d_gene: NA; CDR3nt: TGCGCCAGCAGCTTGGCCCCCGGAGGCCCGCCCTATGGCTACACCTTC; CDR3aa: CASSLAPGGPPYGYTF
j_gene: TRBJ2-7; abundance: NA; v_gene: TRBV4-1; d_gene: NA; CDR3nt: TGCGCCAGCAGCCAAGATTTAAGGGGGGCCGGGGAGTACTTC; CDR3aa: CASSQDLRGAGEYF
j_gene: TRBJ1-2; abundance: many; v_gene: TRBV12-3/TRBV12-4; d_gene: NA; CDR3nt: TGTGCCAGCAGCCGGCGGGGTCCACCTCTGGATGGCTACACCTTC; CDR3aa: CASSRRGPPLDGYTF
j_gene: TRBJ1-3; abundance: NA; v_gene: TRBV28; d_gene: NA; CDR3nt: TGTGCCAGCAGTCCCCGGGGCACTGGGAGAAACACCATATATTTT; CDR3aa: CASSPRGTGRNTIYF
j_gene: TRBJ2-3; abundance: few; v_gene: TRBV20-1; d_gene: NA; CDR3nt: TGCAGGGACGGGCGTATGGATACGCAGTATTTT; CDR3aa: CRDGRMDTQYF
j_gene: TRBJ2-7; abundance: many; v_gene: TRBV9; d_gene: NA; CDR3nt: TGTGCCAGCAGCGTTGGGGAAGGCGAGCAGTACTTC; CDR3aa: CASSVGEGEQYF
j_gene: TRBJ2-3; abundance: many; v_gene: TRBV28; d_gene: TRBD2; CDR3nt: TGTGCCAGCTTGACACCAGCGGGAGCAGATACGCAGTATTTT; CDR3aa: CASLTPAGADTQYF
j_gene: TRBJ1-1; abundance: NA; v_gene: TRBV19; d_gene: NA; CDR3nt: TGTGCCAGTAGTATAACCGGGGATTTGAACACTGAAGCTTTCTTT; CDR3aa: CASSITGDLNTEAFF
j_gene: TRBJ2-1; abundance: few; v_gene: TRBV24-1; d_gene: TRBD1; CDR3nt: TGTGCCACCAGTGCCATGGACAGGCCCCACGATGAGCAGTTCTTC; CDR3aa: CATSAMDRPHDEQFF
j_gene: TRBJ2-7; abundance: many; v_gene: TRBV5-1; d_gene: NA; CDR3nt: TGCGCCAGCAGCTTGGAATCGCGGGATTACTACGAGCAGTACTTC; CDR3aa: CASSLESRDYYEQYF
j_gene: TRBJ2-7; abundance: many; v_gene: TRBV12-3/TRBV12-4; d_gene: TRBD1; CDR3nt: TGTGCCAGCAGTTTAGCAGGGGGCCACGGGGACGAGCAGTACTTC; CDR3aa: CASSLAGGHGDEQYF
j_gene: TRBJ1-4; abundance: many; v_gene: TRBV28; d_gene: TRBD1; CDR3nt: TGTGCCAGCAGCATAGCGGGACAGGGAGATGAAAAACTGTTTTTT; CDR3aa: CASSIAGQGDEKLFF
j_gene: TRBJ2-3; abundance: many; v_gene: TRBV3-1; d_gene: NA; CDR3nt: TGTGCCAGCAGCCAAGATCGGGGTCACACAGATACGCAGTATTTT; CDR3aa: CASSQDRGHTDTQYF
j_gene: TRBJ2-7; abundance: few; v_gene: TRBV14; d_gene: TRBD1; CDR3nt: TGTGCCAGCAGCAGACCGGGACAGGGGCCGTACGAGCAGTACTTC; CDR3aa: CASSRPGQGPYEQYF
j_gene: TRBJ2-2; abundance: NA; v_gene: TRBV9; d_gene: NA; CDR3nt: TGTGCCAGCAGCGTATCGACGGCGAACACCGGGGAGCTGTTTTTT; CDR3aa: CASSVSTANTGELFF
j_gene: TRBJ2-1; abundance: many; v_gene: TRBV7-9; d_gene: NA; CDR3nt: TGTGCCAGCAGCTTAGGTGGGCGGATACACAATGAGCAGTTCTTC; CDR3aa: CASSLGGRIHNEQFF
j_gene: TRBJ1-2; abundance: many; v_gene: TRBV28; d_gene: NA; CDR3nt: TGTGCCAGCAGCCCCAACAGCGTTAACTATGGCTACACCTTC; CDR3aa: CASSPNSVNYGYTF
j_gene: TRBJ1-5; abundance: many; v_gene: TRBV2; d_gene: TRBD1; CDR3nt: TGTGCCAGCAGTGCCCTGACAGGGGAGCAGCCCCAGCATTTT; CDR3aa: CASSALTGEQPQHF
j_gene: TRBJ1-5; abundance: NA; v_gene: TRBV7-8; d_gene: NA; CDR3nt: TGTGCCAGCAGCTTAGGGGGGAGAGGGGGCAATCAGCCCCAGCATTTT; CDR3aa: CASSLGGRGGNQPQHF
j_gene: TRBJ1-1; abundance: few; v_gene: TRBV19; d_gene: NA; CDR3nt: TGTGCCAGTAGTATCCTCAGGGAGGTGAACACTGAAGCTTTCTTT; CDR3aa: CASSILREVNTEAFF
j_gene: TRBJ2-7; abundance: many; v_gene: TRBV3-1; d_gene: NA; CDR3nt: TGTGCCAGCAGCCGACATAGACTTTGGGTCTACGAGCAGTACTTC; CDR3aa: CASSRHRLWVYEQYF